A single TCR beta chain is shown here with its context. This record comes from a study of blood T cell repertoires in COVID-19. The overall study: Specimens from acute and convalescent COVID-19 originated in the United States, Italy and Spain. T cells, B-cell-depleted T cells, or PBMCs supplied cDNA or gDNA.

Authors' methods: Estimated nucleated cell counts came from reference gene primer amplification. Using immunoSEQ multiplex PCR, the repertoire was profiled, and TCRdb retains in-frame clones only, with some absent. That table furnishes V, J and clone size, whereas the DNA furnished D and trimming. In the table there are fewer than 350,000 clones, about 76% of which are singletons. Deletions cut 1 base from V and 2 bases from J, with 5 bases between. The CDR3 spans 14 residues. CDR1 SEHNR and CDR2 FQNEAQ come from the germline V gene (reference sequence). The chain links TRBV7-9 to TRBJ2-2; D not certain. The material sequenced was peripheral blood. The receptor was isolated from a woman in her sixties or seventies with active or convalescent COVID-19. CDR3 loop: CASSLGLNTGELFF. CDR3 sequence (DNA): TGTGCCAGCAGCTTAGGACTCAACACCGGGGAGCTGTTTTTT.